The T cell receptor beta chain under discussion was sequenced for a study of shared clonotypes between healthy human individuals. Using immunoSEQ multiplex PCR, the repertoire was profiled, and TCRdb retains in-frame clones only, with some absent. Among around 2,000,000 clones listed, about 95% were seen once. About this clone itself: The antigen is undetermined.

The germline CDR1 and CDR2 sequences are SGHDT and YYEEEE. V lost 2 bases to trimming and J lost 2 bases, with 14 bases between them. There are 15 residues in the CDR3. In the naive CD8 group, cells lacked CD45RO and were positively selected for CCR7, so terminally differentiated effector memory CD45RA+ cells were left out. General study results and limits: For naive CD4 cells, 4.5% to 6.5% of clonotypes were shared across a handful of donors. Sequencing of the sorted subsets was shown by rarefaction to be incomplete despite large depth. Researchers sampled only blood; tissue repertoires likely differ.

The rearrangement joins TRBV5-6 to TRBJ2-7; D not resolved. The sample was naive CD8+ T cells sorted from blood. The clonotype comes from a man between 18 and 35 years old in good health. CDR3 bases: TGTGCCAGCAGCTTACAAGGGTTCCTCACCTACGAGCAGTACTTC. Its protein product is CASSLQGFLTYEQYF.